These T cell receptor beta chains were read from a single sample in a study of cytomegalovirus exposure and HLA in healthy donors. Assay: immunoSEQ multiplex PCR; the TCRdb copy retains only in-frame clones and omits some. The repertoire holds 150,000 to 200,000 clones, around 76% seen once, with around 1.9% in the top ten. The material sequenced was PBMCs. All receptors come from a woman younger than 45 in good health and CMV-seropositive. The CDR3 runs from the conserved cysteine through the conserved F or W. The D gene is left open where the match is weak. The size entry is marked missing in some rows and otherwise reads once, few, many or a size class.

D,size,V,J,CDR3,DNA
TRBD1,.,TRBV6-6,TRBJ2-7,CASSYPTGGYDEQYF,TGTGCCAGCAGTTACCCGACAGGGGGCTACGACGAGCAGTACTTC
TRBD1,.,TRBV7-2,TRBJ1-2,CASSPGQGRGGYTF,TGTGCCAGCAGCCCAGGACAGGGCCGCGGGGGCTACACCTTC
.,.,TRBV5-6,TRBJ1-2,CASSLRGWGLNDGYTF,TGTGCCAGCAGCCTCAGGGGATGGGGGCTTAACGATGGCTACACCTTC
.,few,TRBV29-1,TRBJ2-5,CSVRVSVRSETQYF,TGCAGCGTTCGGGTGAGCGTAAGGAGTGAGACCCAGTACTTC
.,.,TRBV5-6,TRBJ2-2,CASSFDGTLPTGELFF,TGTGCCAGCAGCTTTGATGGGACTTTACCCACCGGGGAGCTGTTTTTT
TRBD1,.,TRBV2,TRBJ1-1,CASRGQANTEAFF,TGTGCCAGCAGGGGACAGGCGAACACTGAAGCTTTCTTT
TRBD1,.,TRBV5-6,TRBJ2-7,CASSKYTGVESYEQYF,TGTGCCAGCAGCAAATACACAGGGGTCGAGTCCTACGAGCAGTACTTC
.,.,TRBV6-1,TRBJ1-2,CASSEAEGLSYGYTF,TGTGCCAGCAGTGAAGCGGAGGGACTGAGCTATGGCTACACCTTC
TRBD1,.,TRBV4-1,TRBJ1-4,CASSMGQGILANEKLFF,TGCGCCAGCAGTATGGGACAGGGAATACTCGCTAATGAAAAACTGTTTTTT
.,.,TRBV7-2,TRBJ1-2,CASSNWVGAGYGYTF,TGTGCCAGCAGCAACTGGGTAGGGGCTGGTTATGGCTACACCTTC
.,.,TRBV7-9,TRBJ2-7,CASSPGMGRTYEQYF,TGTGCCAGCAGCCCAGGCATGGGGCGCACCTACGAGCAGTACTTC
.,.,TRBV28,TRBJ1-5,CASSYRVRNQPQHF,TGTGCCAGCAGTTACCGGGTTCGCAATCAGCCCCAGCATTTT
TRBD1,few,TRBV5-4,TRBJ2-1,CASSNLGQGDEQFF,TGTGCCAGCAGCAACTTAGGACAGGGCGATGAGCAGTTCTTC
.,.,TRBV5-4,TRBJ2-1,CASSLPGDEQFF,TGTGCCAGCAGCTTACCCGGGGATGAGCAGTTCTTC
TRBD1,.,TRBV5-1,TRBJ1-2,CASSPDRDGGYTF,TGCGCCAGCAGCCCTGACAGGGATGGGGGCTACACCTTC
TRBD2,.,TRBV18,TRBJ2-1,CASSPSGGRYNEQFF,TGTGCCAGCTCCCCTAGCGGGGGCCGATACAATGAGCAGTTCTTC
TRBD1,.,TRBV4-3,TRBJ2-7,CASSQDTRGQDLNYEQYF,TGCGCCAGCAGCCAAGATACAAGGGGACAGGATTTGAACTACGAGCAGTACTTC